This T cell receptor beta chain was obtained from a study of blood T cell repertoires in COVID-19. Overall study context: There were acute and convalescent COVID-19 samples, and they came from the United States, Italy and Spain. In each case, the material was cDNA or gDNA derived from T cells, B-cell-depleted T cells, or PBMCs.

Study processing details: Estimation of nucleated cell counts was performed using reference gene primer amplification. Some clones are missing from TCRdb's copy, which holds only in-frame ones; the method was immunoSEQ multiplex PCR. D and trimming come from the DNA, and the V and J calls and clone size come from that table. The sample consists of fewer than 120,000 clones, roughly 87% of them appearing once. The J segment lost 6 bases and the V segment lost 6 bases, leaving 8 bases of the junction unmatched. This CDR3 spans 16 amino acids. CDR1 LNHDA and CDR2 SQIVND come from the germline V gene (reference sequence).

The J gene is TRBJ2-2, the V gene TRBV19; 12 nucleotides agree with TRBD1. The TCR originated in a human donor in a cohort sampled during active COVID-19. The source material was peripheral blood. The CDR3, as DNA: TGTGCCAGTAGCCGACTGGGACAGGGGGCCTCCGGGGAGCTGTTTTTT. Translated: CASSRLGQGASGELFF.